Included here is one T cell receptor (beta chain) sequence, with context. Data came from immunoSEQ multiplex PCR; TCRdb stores just in-frame clones and leaves some out. The top ten clones hold around 1.5% of a sample with 150,000 to 200,000 clones, 91% of them seen once. Germline V CDR1 and CDR2: MGHRA, YSYEKL. This CDR3 has 14 amino acids. The ends were cut back, 3 bases at V and 0 bases at J, with 6 bases in the middle. This sample is part of a study of control samples from healthy donors and cancer patients. The clonotype comes from a woman aged 25-40 years in good health. The sample comprised blood. The chain carries TRBV4-1 and TRBJ2-1; D gene unclear. CDR3 bases: TGCGCCAGCAGCCATTTAGGCTCCTACAATGAGCAGTTCTTC. It encodes CASSHLGSYNEQFF.